Below are 2 T cell receptor beta chains sequenced from a single sample in a study of T cells expressing NK-cell markers. TCRdb re-called the 5' RACE reads and shows each CDR3 protein once, DNA omitted. The record lists about 450,000 distinct CDR3 sequences, of which the ten most abundant hold under 7.5%. Material: blood T cells: a sorted CD56 or NKG2C T cell subset, CD4+ or CD8+ T cells, or bulk PBMC T cells (not recorded which). The receptors stem from a woman between 18 and 70 years old in good health.

The chain employs TRBV19 and TRBJ2-5; the TCRdb call, TRBD1, lacks DNA for checking. The CDR3 sequence is 16 residues long. Germline V gene sequence: CDR1 LNHDA, CDR2 SQIVND (reference sequence). The CDR3 loop reads CASSIPDRGLGETQYF.

The chain has TRBV7-3 and TRBJ1-6; the D gene TCRdb calls, TRBD1, cannot be checked with no DNA. CDR1 is SGHTA and CDR2 is FQGTGA in the germline V gene. The CDR3 totals 16 residues. CDR3: CASSPGATGRHSPLHF.